This TCR beta chain is from a study of blood T cell repertoires in COVID-19. Study details: Acute-phase and convalescent COVID-19 samples originated in the United States, Italy and Spain.

In the authors' methods: Amplification of reference gene primers was used by the study to estimate nucleated cell counts. Generated by immunoSEQ multiplex PCR, the TCRdb table keeps only in-frame clones and is missing some. V, J and clone size were drawn from that table, and D and trimming were deduced from the DNA. The profile shows 55,000 to 80,000 clones, around 83% of them singletons. This CDR3 region has 14 residues. From germline, CDR1 is MRHNA and CDR2 SNTAGT. Trimming cost V 4 bases and J 8 bases, with 17 bases left between them. This sequence was found in a human donor in a cohort sampled during active COVID-19. The chain links TRBV6-4 to TRBJ1-2; the D gene is possibly TRBD1 (6 bases). The specimen sequenced was peripheral blood. The CDR3 DNA reads TGTGCCAGCAGTGCCCGGACAGACTCTATAGGCTACACCTTC. This gives the protein CASSARTDSIGYTF.